The text below deals with one TCR beta chain. With V trimmed by 9 bases and J by 5 bases, 13 bases remained unmatched. This CDR3 is built from 17 residues. CDR1 is LNHNV, CDR2 YYDKDF, per germline (reference sequence). An assay was performed, and its level was deep. Sequencing used immunoSEQ multiplex PCR; TCRdb keeps in-frame clones, though not all of them. The sample holds about 320,000 clones; around 90% are singletons and the top ten take under 20%. The data are from a study of shared clonotypes between healthy human individuals. This clonotype was obtained from a man aged 18-30 years in good health. The source material was memory CD8+ T cells sorted from blood. Subset given: CD45RO+ cells pooled with CCR7-negative TemRA cells. The V call is TRBV15, the J call TRBJ2-2; 12 nucleotides agree with TRBD1. The CDR3 is CATAGWGQGARTGELFF. The CDR3 DNA is TGTGCCACAGCGGGATGGGGACAGGGGGCTCGGACCGGGGAGCTGTTTTTT.